This TCR beta chain was sequenced during a study of cytomegalovirus exposure and HLA in healthy donors (dated by TCRdb to 2016 to 2017). With respect to the entire study: According to an earlier analysis of a few hundred of the donors, 150 million to 200 million T cells yielded roughly 110 million unique TCR beta sequences and 276 Gb of sequence data. HLA typing covered class I and class II loci at four-digit resolution. Every discovery cohort repertoire had been produced on one sequencing platform. To predict cytomegalovirus infection status, the study combined high-throughput TCR immunosequencing, statistical association of individual TCRs with disease status, and machine learning. An earlier analysis of 450 to 750 of the donors used high-throughput TCR beta sequencing to judge whether each TCR beta V gene segment behaved as functional or pseudogenic. Along with the roughly 610-subject first cohort, a separate validation cohort of some 130 different subjects was used. Rather than using new phenotypic data, the later analysis identified candidate immune exposures from TCR beta sequences and from how often those sequences occurred across donors. Genome-wide SNP genotypes for about 60% of the roughly 670 donors were used in a later genetic analysis, which treated that subset as a discovery cohort. Using immunosequencing, the study profiled T cell repertoires from 500 to 800 subjects and related those repertoires to cytomegalovirus serostatus. A later analysis re-analyzed previously published TCR beta repertoires from 500 to 700 donors and added high-resolution HLA genotyping to study TCR occurrence patterns. Donor age, sex, ethnicity and CMV serostatus were compiled alongside the repertoire data. Roughly 5 DR-DQ haplotypes were treated as single units for association and clustering because of strong linkage in the cohort. The genetic ancestry cluster associated with self-reported Caucasian donors included around four fifths of the 398 genotyped donors. The number of donors typed differed by locus, with about 629-640 for A, B, C, DRB1 and DQB1, about 500 for DQA1, nearly 610 for DPA1, and about 450 for DPB1. Among some 410 genotyped donors of the cohort, an average of around 240,000 unique TCR beta nucleotide sequences were sequenced per donor, roughly 18% of them non-productive. The study was designed to test whether signatures of past pathogen exposure could be identified by cataloging public T cell receptors. An early release that covered fewer than 750 HLA-typed donors contained about 300 gigabases of sequencing data and about 93 million unique TCR sequences.

Cut back by 3 bases and 3 bases, the V and J ends lie 13 bases apart. As encoded in the germline V gene, CDR1 is SGDLS while CDR2 is YYNGEE. The cysteine opens and the phenylalanine closes a CDR3 of 15 amino acids. The only DNA kept is the CDR3, 45 bases in frame from the first base. Concerning this clone itself: The target of this receptor is not known. It has no much larger one-base neighbor in the sample; base qualities were not kept.

The cohort consisted of some 730 healthy bone marrow donors. All cohort members were sampled while nominally healthy, although unrecorded immune exposures were likely present. The donor was CMV seronegative and belonged to the group of around 400 seronegative cohort members. Every donor gave a peripheral blood sample, and the peripheral blood mononuclear cells from that sample were used for TCR beta sequencing. The Qiagen DNeasy Blood Extraction Kit was used to extract genomic DNA from the blood cell samples. Libraries were prepared through the immunoSEQ multiplex PCR assay. For the multiplex PCR, a mixture combining 60 forward primers for TCR Vbeta segments and 13 reverse primers for TCR Jbeta segments was used. Amplification of the CDR3 region of rearranged TCR beta genes was performed with a multiplex PCR assay on genomic DNA. The amplified TCR beta libraries were sequenced on the Illumina HiSeq System as 87-base-pair reads. In the original analysis: A later analysis tallied tens of millions of unique TCR beta chains across the 550 to 850 repertoires, and some 10 million of those chains were shared by two or more donors. A nearest-neighbor algorithm error-corrected the raw reads and collapsed the reads into unique sequences, merging closely related sequences to remove PCR and sequencing errors. V, D and J gene segments were assigned by aligning CDR3 sequences to IMGT reference sequences. For a sequence to be retained, at least a six-nucleotide match to both a V gene segment and a J gene segment was required. A rearrangement was called productive if the CDR3 had no stop codons and remained in frame with V and J, and every other rearrangement was called non-productive. CDR3 was defined by IMGT convention, running from the second conserved V-encoded cysteine to the conserved J-encoded phenylalanine. In an earlier analysis of around 600 of the donors, sequences lacking an unambiguous match to a single V gene segment were excluded. In an earlier analysis of about 590 of the donors, a V segment was called functional when productive rearrangements were above 56.7%, and segregating when the standard deviation between donors exceeded 5%. A statistical classification framework was built to diagnose cytomegalovirus status from the catalog of TCR beta chain sequences. In a later analysis, V and J genes were assigned by comparing TCR nucleotide sequences against IMGT/GENE-DB human TR gene sequences. In a later analysis, CDR3 sequences and most-parsimonious VDJ recombination scenarios were assigned using the TCRdist pipeline. In a later analysis, each TCR beta chain was defined by its CDR3 amino acid sequence together with its V-gene family, and reads without a unique V-gene family were excluded. As a way to deal with suspected cross-contamination and a sequencing artifact, a later analysis dropped roughly 600 nucleotide sequences that were highly shared and had low generation probability. A later analysis calculated a clonal expansion index for each public chain from normalized within-repertoire ranks of inferred template counts. In a later analysis, generation probabilities were computed with a VDJ recombination model fitted to out-of-frame rearrangements, and the resulting probabilities were checked against IGoR. In a later analysis, TCR-TCR, TCR-HLA and TCR-CMV co-occurrence was scored with hypergeometric tests, and a repertoire-size bias correction was applied to TCR pairs. To estimate false discovery rates, a later analysis permuted the HLA or CMV assignments 20 times. In a later analysis, co-occurring TCRs were grouped using DBSCAN, with TCRdist sequence similarity added in when clustering inside HLA-allele-positive subsets. Repertoires with fewer than 30,000 or more than 120,000 public chains, plus five repertoires with anomalous nucleotide sharing, were excluded from co-occurrence clustering. TCRdb stores this immuneACCESS table with in-frame sequences only. Part of the clones is absent; in the studies checked, under half of the shortfall reflects unresolved V genes, and no reason is known for the rest. That table furnishes V, J and clone size, whereas the DNA furnished D and trimming. Present in this sample are around 110,000 clones, roughly 9% of which were seen just once. Less than 4% of the sample is in the top ten clones.

Results the study describes overall, beyond this receptor: An earlier analysis of 450 to 750 of the donors showed that most TCR beta V segments appeared in productive rearrangements either about 87% or about 30% of the time, which broadly matched IMGT annotations. Some IMGT-functional V segments, including TRBV6-2 and TRBV6-3, could not be told apart with the 87-base-pair reads, so those segments were excluded. Immune exposure information for the cohort was limited to CMV serostatus. In a later analysis, HLA-associated TCR beta chains showed more clonal expansion and lower generation probabilities than non-associated chains that were equally common. Several of the top co-occurrence clusters appeared to be linked to parvovirus B19, influenza, CMV and Epstein-Barr virus, according to a later analysis. A further reported finding was that TCR beta sequences accurately predicted the HLA-A and HLA-B alleles for most subjects in the first cohort. Sequencing depth was assumed to be roughly uniform across donors in the presence/absence analyses, though that assumption may not hold. Approximately 16 rarely observed V segments, including chromosome 9 orphons, were excluded from the earlier analysis of several hundred of the donors because counts were too low. Across donors, most TCR sequences were observed very rarely, whereas some public TCRs were present in many individuals. Only TCR beta chains were sequenced in this cohort, and the absence of alpha or paired-chain data limited detectable features. Because HLA typing was missing for some donors at each locus, association tests included only the typed subset. In the study, 150 to 200 TCR beta chains were listed as associated with cytomegalovirus. It was suggested by the authors that the approach could potentially be generalized to other disease states and immunological phenotypes. Assigning TCR associations to individual alleles was difficult when HLA alleles, especially DR and DQ, strongly co-occurred. Most CMV-associated TCR beta chains appeared to be HLA-restricted in a later analysis, and the HLA associations seemed to be driven largely by CMV exposure. Three of the identified cytomegalovirus-associated TCR beta chains were confirmed in vitro to be specific for cytomegalovirus antigens. In a later genetic analysis, a missense DCLRE1C variant was associated with V-gene and J-gene trimming of TCR beta chains, and the association was replicated in an independent cohort. A cluster of highly shared sequence variants was judged likely to be a technical artifact of the sequencing pipeline. Linkage disequilibrium might explain the correlated functional status among segregating V segments, but an unknown experimental factor could not be excluded. According to a later analysis, TCR association rates differed among HLA loci, with DRB1 alleles showing the most associated TCRs and HLA-C alleles showing the fewest. In both the original and validation cohorts, the classifier was reported to diagnose cytomegalovirus status with high specificity and sensitivity. In a later analysis, about 17,000 TCR beta sequences were associated with specific HLA alleles at a false discovery rate of 0.05. Compared with the approximately 600-donor mean, donors in an Asian-associated ancestry cluster had fewer N-insertions in productive TCRs, according to a later genetic analysis.

The clonotype comes from a man between 25 and 39 years old in good health and CMV-seronegative. The V and J genes are TRBV9 and TRBJ1-3, with the D gene too uncertain to name. Input material: PBMCs. The CDR3 protein sequence reads: CASSAGMGDGNTIYF. In nucleotide form, the sequence is TGTGCCAGCAGCGCGGGGATGGGAGATGGAAACACCATATATTTT.